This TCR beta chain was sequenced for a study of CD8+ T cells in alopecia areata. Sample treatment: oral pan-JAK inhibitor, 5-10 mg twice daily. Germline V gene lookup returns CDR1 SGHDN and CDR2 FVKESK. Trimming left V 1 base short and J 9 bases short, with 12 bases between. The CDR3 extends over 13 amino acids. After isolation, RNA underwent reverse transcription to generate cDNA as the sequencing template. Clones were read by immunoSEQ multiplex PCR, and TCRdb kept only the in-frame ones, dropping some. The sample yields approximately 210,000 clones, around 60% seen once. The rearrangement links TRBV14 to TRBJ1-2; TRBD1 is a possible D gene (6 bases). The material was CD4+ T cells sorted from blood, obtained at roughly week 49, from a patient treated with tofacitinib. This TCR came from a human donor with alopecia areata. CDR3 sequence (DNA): TGTGCCAGCAGCCAAGTCGGGGGCCTAAGCTACACCTTC. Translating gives CASSQVGGLSYTF.